This TCR beta chain was recovered during a study of blood T cell repertoires in COVID-19. The data were produced by immunoSEQ multiplex PCR, yet TCRdb's version contains in-frame clones alone and is incomplete. The sample holds 250,000 to 350,000 clones, roughly 80% seen once. The Seattle patients joined while their infection was active and were tracked longitudinally afterward. Germline V gene lookup returns CDR1 MGHDK and CDR2 SYGVNS. The CDR3 consists of 15 residues. V lost 5 bases and J 6 bases, leaving 16 bases between the germline ends. The genes are TRBV25-1 and TRBJ1-4, with D possibly matching TRBD1 (5 bases). Sequencing was done on a sample of peripheral blood. This TCR came from a human donor with COVID-19, enrolled during active disease. The donor label of this sample is uncertain. CDR3 sequence reads: CASSPSVGEDEKLFF. CDR3 sequence (DNA): TGTGCCAGCAGTCCCTCTGTAGGGGAGGATGAAAAACTGTTTTTT. Full variable domain (remainder filled in from reference TRBV25-1 and TRBJ1-4): EADIYQTPRYLVIGTGKKITLECSQTMGHDKMYWYQQDPGMELHLIHYSYGVNSTEKGDLSSESTVSRIRTEHFPLTLESARPSHTSQYLCASSPSVGEDEKLFFGSGTQLSVL.